These T cell receptor beta chains were read from a single sample in a study of CD4 T cells in relation to SARS-CoV-2 and coronaviruses. Which antigens these TCRs recognize remains unknown. Profiling relied on immunoSEQ multiplex PCR, and the TCRdb table lists in-frame clones only, not all of them. The sample carries about 36,000 clones, about four fifths recorded once. What was sequenced was naive CD4+ T cells from PBMCs, cultured in vitro. Receptor source: an adult with COVID-19. Both conserved end residues are part of each CDR3. Fields, in order: D gene, J gene, CDR3 length, clone size, V gene, CDR3 protein, CDR3 DNA. A D gene is named only where the DNA matches it firmly. Size values are once, few and many counts, or a class for expanded clones, and some rows have none.

-,TRBJ1-2,13,-,TRBV18,CASSPAQLYGYTF,TGTGCCAGCTCACCCGCGCAGCTCTATGGCTACACCTTC
TRBD1,TRBJ1-1,16,-,TRBV28,CATTWGRGIASGGAFF,TGTGCCACTACGTGGGGCAGGGGGATTGCTAGTGGGGGAGCTTTCTTT
-,TRBJ1-4,14,-,TRBV2,CASSDDQGGEKLFF,TGTGCCAGCAGTGATGACCAGGGCGGCGAAAAACTGTTTTTT
-,TRBJ1-1,13,once,TRBV12-3/TRBV12-4,CATKEIPAAEAFF,TGTGCAACCAAGGAGATCCCAGCAGCTGAAGCTTTCTTT
-,TRBJ2-7,14,-,TRBV28,CASGVWAGHYEQYF,TGTGCCAGCGGTGTCTGGGCAGGGCACTACGAGCAGTACTTC
TRBD1,TRBJ2-1,12,-,TRBV5-6,CASRRTGPEQFF,TGTGCCAGCAGGCGGACAGGGCCTGAGCAGTTCTTC
-,TRBJ2-6,15,-,TRBV19,CASSTSQTGANVLTF,TGTGCCAGTAGTACTTCTCAGACCGGGGCCAACGTCCTGACTTTC
-,TRBJ2-3,17,once,TRBV28,CASSLIALGASTDTQYF,TGTGCCAGCAGTTTGATCGCCCTGGGGGCTAGCACAGATACGCAGTATTTT
-,TRBJ2-5,17,-,TRBV7-6,CASSSPISPGVAETQYF,TGTGCCAGCAGCTCCCCCATTTCCCCGGGAGTTGCTGAGACCCAGTACTTC
-,TRBJ1-1,15,-,TRBV3-1/TRBV3-2,CASSQEILVGTEAFF,TGTGCCAGCAGCCAAGAGATTTTGGTCGGCACTGAAGCTTTCTTT
-,TRBJ2-5,13,-,TRBV5-1,CASSSLTLETQYF,TGCGCCAGCAGCTCCTTGACGCTGGAGACCCAGTACTTC
TRBD2,TRBJ2-2,14,few,TRBV6-4,CASSDGLATGELFF,TGTGCCAGCAGTGACGGACTAGCCACCGGGGAGCTGTTTTTT
TRBD2,TRBJ2-1,15,-,TRBV7-9,CASSLYGGSYNEQFF,TGTGCCAGCAGCTTATACGGCGGGAGCTACAATGAGCAGTTCTTC
-,TRBJ2-2,13,-,TRBV6-5,CASRPRYTGELFF,TGTGCCAGCCGACCCCGATACACCGGGGAGCTGTTTTTT
-,TRBJ2-3,11,-,TRBV20-1,CSASATDTQYF,TGCAGTGCTAGCGCCACAGATACGCAGTATTTT
TRBD2,TRBJ2-1,15,-,TRBV3-1/TRBV3-2,CASSPPGTTYNEQFF,TGTGCCAGCAGCCCCCCCGGGACTACATACAATGAGCAGTTCTTC
TRBD1,TRBJ2-7,17,-,TRBV10-3,CAISPGTGGFGSYEQYF,TGTGCCATCTCTCCCGGGACAGGGGGCTTTGGGTCCTACGAGCAGTACTTC
TRBD1,TRBJ2-7,14,-,TRBV7-2,CASSLGQGRHEQYF,TGTGCCAGCAGCTTAGGACAGGGTCGTCACGAGCAGTACTTC
-,TRBJ1-2,12,few,TRBV19,CASSKGSYGYTF,TGTGCCAGTAGTAAGGGTTCCTATGGCTACACCTTC